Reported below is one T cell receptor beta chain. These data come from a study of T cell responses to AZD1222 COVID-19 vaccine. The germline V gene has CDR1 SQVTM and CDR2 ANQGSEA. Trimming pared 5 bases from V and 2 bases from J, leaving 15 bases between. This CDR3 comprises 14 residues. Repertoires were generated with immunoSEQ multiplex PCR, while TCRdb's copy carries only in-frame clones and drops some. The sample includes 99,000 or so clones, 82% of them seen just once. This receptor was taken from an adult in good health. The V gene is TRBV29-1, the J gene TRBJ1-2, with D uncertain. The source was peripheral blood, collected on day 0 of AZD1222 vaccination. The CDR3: CSVTDGRPNYGYTF. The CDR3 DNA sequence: TGCAGCGTTACGGACGGCCGACCGAACTATGGCTACACCTTC.